This T cell receptor beta chain emerged from a study of shared clonotypes between healthy human individuals. The CDR3 covers 14 residues. CDR1 is MDHEN and CDR2 is SYDVKM in the germline V gene. Trimming took 4 bases from V and 7 from J; bases not matched to a gene: 7. Profiling relied on immunoSEQ multiplex PCR, and the TCRdb table lists in-frame clones only, not all of them. The sample consists of about 1.5 million clones, approximately 96% of them appearing once. Researchers partitioned CD4+ cells into CD45RA+ naive and CD45RA-negative memory subsets. V and J are TRBV28 and TRBJ2-3, with 8 bases fitting TRBD2. The source material was naive CD4+ T cells sorted from blood. The sample's subset: CD45RA+ positively selected. The receptor comes from a man aged 25 to 40 in good health. The CDR3, as DNA: TGTGCCAGCAGTTCGGGACTAGATGCGAATACGCAGTATTTT. Its protein product is CASSSGLDANTQYF.